This TCR beta chain was captured in a study of T cell responses to AZD1222 COVID-19 vaccine. The assay was immunoSEQ multiplex PCR, and TCRdb's table has in-frame clones only and misses some. The table includes approximately 180,000 clones, over 80% detected once. Sequenced material: peripheral blood, taken on day 0 of AZD1222 vaccination. This TCR was sampled from an adult in good health.

CDR3 in amino acids: CASSPGRSSYEQYV. DNA for the CDR3: TGTGCCAGCAGCCCGGGACGGAGCTCCTACGAGCAGTACGTC. This chain uses TRBV13 with TRBJ2-7, with D possibly being TRBD1 or TRBD2 (5 bases each). Germline V gene lookup returns CDR1 PRHDT and CDR2 FYEKMQ (reference sequence). V was cut by 5 bases and J by 0 bases, with 11 bases left in between. The CDR3 runs to 14 residues.